The 4 T cell receptor beta chains in this list originate from one sample, sequenced in a study of spatial heterogeneity in lung cancer. TCRdb re-called the 5' RACE reads through MiXCR, storing one row per CDR3 protein. The sample records around 10,000 distinct CDR3 sequences, around 3.9% being singletons. The time point here: sample taken at primary tumor resection. Tumor, nontumor lung or frozen PBMC supplied whole RNA that was sequenced unsorted. This sample comprised normal lung tissue next to the tumor, obtained at surgery. Every receptor here comes from a male donor with early-stage non-small cell lung cancer.

Concerning this clonotype itself: The library was designed around alpha chains, so this beta chain is a stray read whose abundance carries little weight. The genes are TRBV2 and TRBJ2-7, with 10 bases that match TRBD1. This CDR3 is 15 amino acids long. The germline V gene encodes CDR1 SNHLY and CDR2 FYNNEI. With V trimmed by 8 bases and J by 5 bases, 12 bases remained unmatched. The DNA of the CDR3 is TGTGCCAGCCGGAATCCGGGACAGGGGCGCCACGAGCAGTACTTC. Translating it yields CASRNPGQGRHEQYF.

This clonotype came up many times. This beta chain represents an off-target read in a library built for alpha chains; its size is of limited meaning. The chain couples TRBV7-2 to TRBJ1-2, with 7 bases fitting TRBD1. This CDR3 contains 16 residues. The junction had 8 bases not matched to a gene; V was cut back by 2 bases and J by 2 bases. Germline CDR1 SGHTA, CDR2 FQGNSA. CDR3 residues: CASSLFYRGFNYGYTF. Here the CDR3 DNA reads TGTGCCAGCAGCTTATTTTACAGGGGCTTCAACTATGGCTACACCTTC.

This clonotype has a handful of counts. This beta chain turned up in a library designed for alpha chains; as an off-target read, its abundance says little. The rearrangement uses TRBV20-1 and TRBJ1-2; D not resolved. The length of the CDR3 is 13 residues. V lost 2 bases to trimming and J lost 6 bases, with 13 bases between them. Germline CDR1 reads DFQATT; CDR2 reads SNEGSKA (reference sequence). Here the CDR3 DNA reads TGCAGTGCTAGAATCGGGGTAGGGAATGGCTACACCTTC. Translation gives CSARIGVGNGYTF.

In its sample, this clonotype ranks as medium-sized. Because the library targeted alpha chains, this beta chain is an off-target read whose size means little. DNA of the CDR3: TGTGCCAGCAGTTTCAAGGTCCCGGGCCAAAGTGTAGGTGGCTACACCTTC. Translation: CASSFKVPGQSVGGYTF. The rearrangement links TRBV27 to TRBJ1-2, with D hard to call. Germline V gene data show CDR1 as MNHEY and CDR2 as SMNVEV (reference sequence). The germline V and J ends were trimmed by 3 bases and 7 bases, with 24 bases remaining between them. The CDR3 contains 17 residues.